This passage covers 14 T cell receptor beta chains from one sample sequenced in a study of blood T cell repertoires in COVID-19. Some clones are missing from TCRdb's copy, which holds only in-frame ones; the method was immunoSEQ multiplex PCR. Here the sample spans about 200,000 clones, roughly 86% being singletons. Sequenced sample: PBMCs or T cells enriched from blood (not recorded which). The receptors come from a woman younger than 45 with acute COVID-19.

The chain links TRBV4-1 to TRBJ1-2, with a weak D call TRBD1 (5 bases). The CDR3 has 15 amino acids. Trimming cost V 5 bases and J 6 bases, with 19 bases left between them. Germline-derived CDR1 and CDR2 are MGHRA and YSYEKL. This CDR3 reads CASSWQSQGTNGYTF. The CDR3 bases are TGCGCCAGCAGCTGGCAATCCCAGGGTACCAATGGCTACACCTTC.

As DNA, the CDR3 is TGTGCCTGGGTGAGGGCCGGAGAGCAGTTCTTC. Protein sequence: CAWVRAGEQFF. J is TRBJ2-1 and V is TRBV30; D may be TRBD2 (5 bases). This CDR3 has 11 amino acids. Trimming removed 5 bases at V and 10 bases at J, with 12 bases between. From germline, CDR1 is GTSNPN and CDR2 SVGIG (reference sequence).

The chain has TRBV25-1 and TRBJ2-5; possibly TRBD2 for D (6 bases). This CDR3 comprises 16 residues. V was pared by 9 bases and J by 1 base, with 21 bases between. The germline gives CDR1 MGHDK, CDR2 SYGVNS. The CDR3 DNA follows: TGTGCCAGATCTTGGGACTCAAAAATTCCCCAAGAGACCCAGTACTTC. Protein: CARSWDSKIPQETQYF.

This sequence joins TRBV6-5 and TRBJ1-6; D is unresolved. The V gene lost 2 bases and the J gene lost 7 bases, with 12 bases spanning the gap. Germline V CDR1 and CDR2: MNHEY, SVGAGI. This CDR3 is 15 amino acids long. In DNA, the CDR3 is TGTGCCAGCAGTTACGCCGAAATCAGGAATTCACCCCTCCACTTT. It is translated as CASSYAEIRNSPLHF.

This rearrangement joins TRBV7-8 to TRBJ1-1, with 8 bases matching TRBD1. V shed 5 bases, J shed 4 bases, and the junction held 6 bases outside the gene matches. In germline, CDR1 is SGHVS, CDR2 FQNEAQ. This CDR3 region has 14 residues. The CDR3 sequence is CASSPIQGATEAFF. The CDR3 DNA reads as TGTGCCAGCAGCCCAATCCAGGGGGCCACTGAAGCTTTCTTT.

The chain couples TRBV10-1 to TRBJ2-7, with TRBD1 as a possible D gene (6 bases). This CDR3 has 14 amino acids. V was trimmed by 3 bases and J by 3 bases, leaving 12 bases between them. Germline V gene lookup returns CDR1 WNHNN and CDR2 SYGVQD (reference sequence). Written as DNA, the CDR3 is TGCGCCAGCAGTGAACAGGGCAAAGTCTACGAGCAGTACTTC. Translating gives CASSEQGKVYEQYF.

V gene TRBV7-2 combines with J gene TRBJ1-5; perhaps TRBD1 as D (6 bases). Deletions cut 5 bases from V and 4 bases from J, with 15 bases between. Germline V lookup: CDR1 SGHTA, CDR2 FQGNSA. CDR3 length equals 15 residues. The CDR3 nucleotides are TGTGCCAGCAGCCGCAGCGCGACAGGAAATCAGCCCCAGCATTTT. Translated: CASSRSATGNQPQHF.

The rearrangement uses TRBV5-6 and TRBJ2-7; 10 bases fit TRBD1. CDR1 SGHDT and CDR2 YYEEEE come from the germline V gene. The V gene end was trimmed by 1 base and the J gene end by 6 bases; junction bases not matched to a gene: 4. The CDR3 consists of 14 residues. The CDR3 DNA reads TGTGCCAGCAGCTTGATGAGACAGGGGGCCGAGCAGTACTTC. It encodes CASSLMRQGAEQYF.

The chain joins TRBV9 to TRBJ2-1; D possibly corresponds to TRBD2 (5 bases). Trimming stripped 3 bases from V and 6 bases from J, with 7 bases between. This CDR3 spans 12 amino acids. The germline V gene encodes CDR1 SGDLS and CDR2 YYNGEE. In DNA, the CDR3 is TGTGCCAGCAGCGGGGAGTTCAATGAGCAGTTCTTC. Its translation is CASSGEFNEQFF.

This sequence joins TRBV10-1 and TRBJ2-7, with D maybe TRBD1 (6 bases). Trimming removed 6 bases from V and 3 bases from J, with 18 bases in between. Germline V gives CDR1 WNHNN, CDR2 SYGVQD (reference sequence). CDR3 length: 15 residues. The CDR3 bases are TGCGCCAGCAGCAACAGGGAATTGGGCTACTACGAGCAGTACTTC. This sequence encodes CASSNRELGYYEQYF.

The V call is TRBV6-8, the J call TRBJ1-5; perhaps TRBD1 as D (5 bases). V was trimmed by 6 bases and J by 8 bases, leaving 11 bases between them. Germline V gene sequence: CDR1 MNHGY, CDR2 SAAAGT. This CDR3 has 12 residues. The CDR3 coding sequence is TGTGCCAGCAGCCCCGTGACAGAGCCCCAGCATTTT. Protein product: CASSPVTEPQHF.

This chain connects TRBV15 to TRBJ2-7; D possibly corresponds to TRBD2 (5 bases). The CDR3 length is 14 residues. V lost 1 base and J 2 bases, leaving 9 bases between the germline ends. The germline gives CDR1 LNHNV, CDR2 YYDKDF (reference sequence). CDR3 sequence reads: CATSRGEPPYEQYF. The CDR3 nucleotides read TGTGCCACCAGCAGAGGGGAGCCCCCCTACGAGCAGTACTTC.

V usage is TRBV7-8 and J usage is TRBJ2-3; 7 bases are shared with TRBD1. The junction had 16 bases not matched to a gene; V was cut back by 3 bases and J by 7 bases. The germline CDR1 and CDR2 sequences are SGHVS and FQNEAQ. The CDR3 spans 17 residues. The CDR3 region has the DNA TGTGCCAGCAGCTTTAATCCGGGACAGACCGCTCCAAATACGCAGTATTTT. Translation gives CASSFNPGQTAPNTQYF.

V usage is TRBV24-1 and J usage is TRBJ2-3, with 8 nucleotides matching TRBD2. J was trimmed by 6 bases and V by 2 bases; bases with no gene match: 6. CDR3 length equals 15 residues. Germline assignment: CDR1 KGHDR and CDR2 SFDVKD. Here the CDR3 reads CATSDYRGGLDTQYF. The CDR3 nucleotides are TGTGCCACCAGTGATTACCGGGGGGGCCTGGATACGCAGTATTTT.